The 12 T cell receptor beta chains below come from one sample, sequenced in a study of shared clonotypes between healthy human individuals. Assay used: immunoSEQ multiplex PCR; TCRdb lists only in-frame clones, some missing. The sample lists approximately 1.5 million clones, approximately 98.5% occurring once. The specimen was naive CD4+ T cells sorted from blood. Documented subset: CD45RA+ positively selected. All receptors derive from a man aged 25-40 years in good health.

This clone appeared a single time. The rearrangement uses TRBV28 and TRBJ2-7; 7 nucleotides line up with TRBD2. The trim removed 4 bases at V and 5 bases at J, leaving 11 bases unmatched. CDR1 MDHEN and CDR2 SYDVKM come from the germline V gene. The CDR3 sequence is 15 residues long. The CDR3 DNA is TGTGCCAGCAGTTCCCATGAGACTAGCCCAGACGAGCAGTACTTC. Its translation: CASSSHETSPDEQYF.

This sequence joins TRBV10-1 and TRBJ2-1; 10 bases align to TRBD1. Unmatched junction bases numbered 5, after V lost 0 bases and J lost 6 bases. The CDR3 spans 16 residues. Germline CDR1 is WNHNN and CDR2 is SYGVQD (reference sequence). The chain's CDR3 is CASSESGTGVVNEQFF. Here the CDR3 DNA reads TGCGCCAGCAGTGAGTCTGGGACAGGGGTAGTCAATGAGCAGTTCTTC.

The V call is TRBV27, the J call TRBJ2-7; D remains ambiguous. Germline values: CDR1 MNHEY, CDR2 SMNVEV (reference sequence). This CDR3 comprises 13 residues. Trimming left V 0 bases short and J 4 bases short, with 7 bases between. In DNA, the CDR3 is TGTGCCAGCAGTTTATCTTTTGGGTACGAGCAGTACTTC. It specifies CASSLSFGYEQYF.

The genes are TRBV30 and TRBJ1-1; 7 positions match TRBD1. V lost 0 bases to trimming and J lost 3 bases; unmatched junction nucleotides: 7. Per the germline V gene, CDR1 is GTSNPN and CDR2 is SVGIG (reference sequence). The CDR3 is 15 residues long. CDR3 in amino acids: CAWSVRAGGDTEAFF. CDR3 DNA: TGTGCCTGGAGTGTACGGGCAGGGGGGGACACTGAAGCTTTCTTT.

The CDR3 sequence: CASSNGPTPYEQYF. The CDR3 nucleotides are TGTGCCAGCAGCAATGGACCGACCCCCTACGAGCAGTACTTC. The V gene is TRBV6-6, the J gene TRBJ2-7; D is uncertain. Germline CDR1 MNHNY, CDR2 SVGAGI (reference sequence). The CDR3 covers 14 residues. Trimming took 6 bases from V and 2 from J, leaving 14 bases between them.

The rearrangement links TRBV4-3 to TRBJ1-2; no firm D call. Trimming cost V 0 bases and J 5 bases, with 10 bases left between them. The V gene's germline CDR1 is LGHNA and CDR2 YSLEER. The CDR3 runs 14 residues. The CDR3 DNA follows: TGCGCCAGCAGCCAAGACAGAACGCGGTATGGCTACACCTTC. This sequence encodes CASSQDRTRYGYTF.

This sequence joins TRBV11-2 and TRBJ2-7; 8 nucleotides agree with TRBD2. The CDR3 is 15 residues long. Unmatched junction bases numbered 11, after V lost 7 bases and J lost 3 bases. Per the germline V gene, CDR1 is SGHAT and CDR2 is FQNNGV. CDR3 sequence reads: CASTQTGAGVYEQYF. In DNA form, the CDR3 reads TGTGCCAGCACCCAAACGGGAGCGGGAGTCTACGAGCAGTACTTC.

The chain links TRBV6-1 to TRBJ2-5, with 11 bases identical to TRBD2. Germline CDR1 MNHNS, CDR2 SASEGT. V lost 1 base to trimming and J lost 2 bases; unmatched junction nucleotides: 3. This CDR3 has 16 residues. DNA for the CDR3: TGTGCCAGCAGTGAAGGGGGACTAGCGGAACAAGAGACCCAGTACTTC. Translated, it gives CASSEGGLAEQETQYF.

The CDR3 is CAIRREDWGDTQYF. Here the CDR3 DNA reads TGTGCCATCAGGCGGGAGGACTGGGGAGATACGCAGTATTTT. V is TRBV10-3 and J is TRBJ2-3, with 8 bases identical to TRBD2. The V gene end was trimmed by 6 bases and the J gene end by 5 bases; junction bases not matched to a gene: 7. This CDR3 has 14 residues. Germline V CDR1 and CDR2: ENHRY, SYGVKD.

V gene TRBV10-1 combines with J gene TRBJ2-2, with 10 bases that match TRBD2. The germline V gene encodes CDR1 WNHNN and CDR2 SYGVQD (reference sequence). Losses at the gene ends were 6 bases for V and 5 bases for J; bases not matched to a gene: 6. There are 15 residues in the CDR3. The CDR3 spells CASSVAGGRTGELFF. The CDR3 DNA follows: TGCGCCAGCAGCGTAGCGGGAGGTCGTACCGGGGAGCTGTTTTTT.

The chain combines TRBV5-1 with TRBJ1-4; D may be TRBD1 (5 bases). V was shortened by 4 bases and J by 8 bases, with 18 bases between the two germline ends. Germline values: CDR1 SGHRS, CDR2 YFSETQ. This CDR3 is built from 15 residues. CDR3 DNA sequence: TGCGCCAGCAGCAATGACAGCCCGTTTGGCGAAAAACTGTTTTTT. Translation: CASSNDSPFGEKLFF.

V gene TRBV6-1 combines with J gene TRBJ2-7; D may correspond to TRBD1 or TRBD2 (5 bases each). The CDR3 is 15 residues long. CDR1 MNHNS and CDR2 SASEGT come from the germline V gene. Trimming shortened V by 5 bases and J by 4 bases, and 18 bases separated the two germline ends. The CDR3 sequence is CASSKTWGTPYEQYF. The CDR3 bases are TGTGCCAGCAGTAAGACCTGGGGGACGCCTTACGAGCAGTACTTC.